This T cell receptor (beta chain) appears in the sequencing data of a study of cytotoxic CD8 clonotypes in ibrutinib-treated CLL. For the study at large: Among patients, some 25 responded partially and 2 completely; approximately 15 then stayed remitted and around 12 progressed after median approximately 68 months.

Produced via immunoSEQ multiplex PCR; TCRdb's table is partial and in-frame only. The repertoire holds about 57,000 clones, roughly three fifths seen once, with approximately 20% in the top ten. Genomic DNA in an amount of around 2 micrograms was extracted from cryopreserved PBMCs and used for the preparation of TCR beta libraries. This CDR3 is built from 14 residues. Deletions cut 0 bases from V and 1 base from J, with 6 bases between. Germline-derived CDR1 and CDR2 are SGHNT and YYREEE (reference sequence). Study-wide results and caveats: Clonality was higher at ibrutinib response and returned toward baseline at progression.

Note on this clone: Its antigen is not known.

Sequenced material: PBMCs, taken after 24 months of ibrutinib treatment. The V call is TRBV5-4, the J call TRBJ2-3, with unresolved D. The sequence was collected from a human donor with chronic lymphocytic leukemia. The CDR3 loop is CASSLGVGTDTQYF. The DNA of the CDR3 is TGTGCCAGCAGCTTGGGGGTCGGCACAGATACGCAGTATTTT.